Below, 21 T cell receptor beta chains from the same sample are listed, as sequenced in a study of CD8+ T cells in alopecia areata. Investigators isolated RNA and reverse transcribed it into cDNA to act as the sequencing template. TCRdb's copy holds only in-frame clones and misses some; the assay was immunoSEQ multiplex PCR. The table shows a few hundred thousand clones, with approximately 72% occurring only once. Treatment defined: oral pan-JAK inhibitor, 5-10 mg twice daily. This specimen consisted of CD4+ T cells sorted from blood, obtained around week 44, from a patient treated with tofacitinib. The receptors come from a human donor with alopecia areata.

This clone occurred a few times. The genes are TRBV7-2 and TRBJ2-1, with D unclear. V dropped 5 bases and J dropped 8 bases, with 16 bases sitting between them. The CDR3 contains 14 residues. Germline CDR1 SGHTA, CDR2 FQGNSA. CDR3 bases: TGTGCCAGCAGCCCGACCCATTCCACGCATGAGCAGTTCTTC. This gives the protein CASSPTHSTHEQFF.

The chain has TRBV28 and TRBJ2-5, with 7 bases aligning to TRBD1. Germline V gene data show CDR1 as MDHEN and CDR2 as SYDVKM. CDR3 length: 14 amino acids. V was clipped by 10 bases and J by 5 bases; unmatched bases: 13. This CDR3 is CATHPDRNPETQYF. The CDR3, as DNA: TGTGCCACCCACCCGGACAGGAATCCGGAGACCCAGTACTTC.

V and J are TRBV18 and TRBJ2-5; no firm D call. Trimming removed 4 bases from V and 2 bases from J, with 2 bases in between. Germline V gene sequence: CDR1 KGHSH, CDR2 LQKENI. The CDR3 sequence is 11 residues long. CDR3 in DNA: TGTGCCAGCTCACGGCAAGAGACCCAGTACTTC. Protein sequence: CASSRQETQYF.

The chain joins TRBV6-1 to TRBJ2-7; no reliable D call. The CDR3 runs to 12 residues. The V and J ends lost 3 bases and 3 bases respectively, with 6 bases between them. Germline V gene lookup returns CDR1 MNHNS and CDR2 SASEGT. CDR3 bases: TGTGCCAGCAGTGACCTATACTACGAGCAGTACTTC. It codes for CASSDLYYEQYF.

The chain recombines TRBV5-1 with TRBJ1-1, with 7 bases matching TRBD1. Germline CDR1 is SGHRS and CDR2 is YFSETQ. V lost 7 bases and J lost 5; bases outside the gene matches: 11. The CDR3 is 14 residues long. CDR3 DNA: TGCGCCAGCGGAAATACAGGGGTGAGGACTGAAGCTTTCTTT. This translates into CASGNTGVRTEAFF. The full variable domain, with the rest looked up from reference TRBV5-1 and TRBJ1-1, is KAGVTQTPRYLIKTRGQQVTLSCSPISGHRSVSWYQQTPGQGLQFLFEYFSETQRNKGNFPGRFSGRQFSNSRSEMNVSTLELGDSALYLCASGNTGVRTEAFFGQGTRLTVV.

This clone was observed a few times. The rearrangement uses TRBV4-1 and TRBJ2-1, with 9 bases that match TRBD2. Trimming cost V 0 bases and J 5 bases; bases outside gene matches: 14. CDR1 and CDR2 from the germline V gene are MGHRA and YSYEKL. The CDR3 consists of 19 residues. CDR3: CASSQEGSGGLRPNNEQFF. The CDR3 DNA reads TGCGCCAGCAGCCAAGAGGGAAGCGGGGGGCTTCGACCAAACAATGAGCAGTTCTTC.

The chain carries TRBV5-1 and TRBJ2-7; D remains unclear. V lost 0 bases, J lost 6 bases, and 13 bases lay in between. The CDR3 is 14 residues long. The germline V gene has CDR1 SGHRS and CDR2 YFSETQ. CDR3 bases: TGCGCCAGCAGCTTGGAGACCCCCGGCGGCGAGCAGTACTTC. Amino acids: CASSLETPGGEQYF.

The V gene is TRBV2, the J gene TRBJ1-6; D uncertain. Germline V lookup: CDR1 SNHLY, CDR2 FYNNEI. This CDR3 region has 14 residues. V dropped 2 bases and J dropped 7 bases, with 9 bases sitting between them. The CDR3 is CASSENDLNSPLHF. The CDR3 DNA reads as TGTGCCAGCAGTGAAAATGACCTAAATTCACCCCTCCACTTT.

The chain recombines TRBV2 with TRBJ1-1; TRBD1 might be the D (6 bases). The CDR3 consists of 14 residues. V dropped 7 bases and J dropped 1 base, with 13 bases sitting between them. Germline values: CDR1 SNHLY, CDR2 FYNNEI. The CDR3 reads CASTTGLGNTEAFF. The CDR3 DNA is TGTGCCAGCACTACAGGGTTAGGGAACACTGAAGCTTTCTTT.

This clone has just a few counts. CDR3 nucleotide sequence: TGCAGCGTTGAAGACCCCAGCCCCGGGGGACCCCTCCACTTT. Translating gives CSVEDPSPGGPLHF. The chain recombines TRBV29-1 with TRBJ1-6; maybe TRBD1 (5 bases). This CDR3 spans 14 amino acids. Germline CDR1 is SQVTM and CDR2 is ANQGSEA. Between the trimmed V and J ends, which lost 0 bases and 12 bases, there was a span of 15 bases.

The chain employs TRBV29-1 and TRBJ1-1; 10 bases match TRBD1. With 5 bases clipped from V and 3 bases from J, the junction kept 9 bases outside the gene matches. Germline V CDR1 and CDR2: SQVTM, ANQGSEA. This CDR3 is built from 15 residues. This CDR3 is CSVPDRGRGDTEAFF. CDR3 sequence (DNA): TGCAGCGTTCCCGACAGGGGGCGGGGGGACACTGAAGCTTTCTTT.

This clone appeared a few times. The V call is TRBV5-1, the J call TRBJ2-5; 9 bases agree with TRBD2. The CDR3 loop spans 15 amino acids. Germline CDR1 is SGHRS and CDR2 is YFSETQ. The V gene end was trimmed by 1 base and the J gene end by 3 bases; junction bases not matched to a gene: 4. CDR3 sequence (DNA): TGCGCCAGCAGCTTGCCTAGCGGGGTAAAAGAGACCCAGTACTTC. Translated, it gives CASSLPSGVKETQYF. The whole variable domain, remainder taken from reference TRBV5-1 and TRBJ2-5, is KAGVTQTPRYLIKTRGQQVTLSCSPISGHRSVSWYQQTPGQGLQFLFEYFSETQRNKGNFPGRFSGRQFSNSRSEMNVSTLELGDSALYLCASSLPSGVKETQYFGPGTRLLVL.

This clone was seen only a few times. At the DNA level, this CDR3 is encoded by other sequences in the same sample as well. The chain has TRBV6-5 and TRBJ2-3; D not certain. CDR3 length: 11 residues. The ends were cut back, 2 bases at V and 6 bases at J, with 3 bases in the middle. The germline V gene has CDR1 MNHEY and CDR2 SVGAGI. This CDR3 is CASSYGDTQYF. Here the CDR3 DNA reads TGTGCCAGCAGTTACGGTGATACGCAGTATTTT.

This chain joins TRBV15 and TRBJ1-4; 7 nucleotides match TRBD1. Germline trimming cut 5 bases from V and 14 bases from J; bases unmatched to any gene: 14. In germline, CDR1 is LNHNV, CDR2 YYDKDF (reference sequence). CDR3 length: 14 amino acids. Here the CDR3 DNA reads TGTGCCACCAGCCCTCGACAGGGAGTCGAAACGCTGTTTTTT. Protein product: CATSPRQGVETLFF.

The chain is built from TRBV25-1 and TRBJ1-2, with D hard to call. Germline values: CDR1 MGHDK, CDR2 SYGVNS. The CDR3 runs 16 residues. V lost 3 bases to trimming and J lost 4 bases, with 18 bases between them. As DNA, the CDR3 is TGTGCCAGCAGTGAGGGTGGCGGCAGGATAGGCTATGGCTACACCTTC. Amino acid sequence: CASSEGGGRIGYGYTF.

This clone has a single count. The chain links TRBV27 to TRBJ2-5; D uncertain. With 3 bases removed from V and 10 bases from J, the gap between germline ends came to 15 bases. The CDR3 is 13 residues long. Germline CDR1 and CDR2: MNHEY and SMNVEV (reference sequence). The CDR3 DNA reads TGTGCCAGCAGTTTCGAAAGTGGGCACGGCCAGTACTTC. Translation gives CASSFESGHGQYF.

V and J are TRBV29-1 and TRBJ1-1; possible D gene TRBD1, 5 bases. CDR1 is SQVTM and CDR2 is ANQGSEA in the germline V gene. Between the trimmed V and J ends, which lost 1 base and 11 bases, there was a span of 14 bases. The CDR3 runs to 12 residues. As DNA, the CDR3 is TGCAGCGTTGAAGTGGGGAAGGGGTGGGCTTTCTTT. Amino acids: CSVEVGKGWAFF.

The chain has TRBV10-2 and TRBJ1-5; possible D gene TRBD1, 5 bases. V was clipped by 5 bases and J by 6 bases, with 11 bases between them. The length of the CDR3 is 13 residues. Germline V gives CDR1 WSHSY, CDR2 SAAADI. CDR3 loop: CASSTQGIQPQHF. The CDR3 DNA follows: TGCGCCAGCAGTACCCAGGGAATTCAGCCCCAGCATTTT.

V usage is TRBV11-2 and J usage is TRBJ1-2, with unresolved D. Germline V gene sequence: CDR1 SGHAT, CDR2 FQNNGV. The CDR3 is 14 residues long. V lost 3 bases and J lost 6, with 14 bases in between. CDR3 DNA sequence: TGTGCCAGCAGCTTCCTCCAACGGAGCGATGGCTACACCTTC. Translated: CASSFLQRSDGYTF.

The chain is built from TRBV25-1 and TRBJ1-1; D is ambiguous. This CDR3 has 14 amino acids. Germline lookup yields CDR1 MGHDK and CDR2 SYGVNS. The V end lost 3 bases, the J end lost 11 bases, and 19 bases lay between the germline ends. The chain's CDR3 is CASSDWQERSDAFF. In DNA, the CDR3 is TGTGCCAGCAGTGACTGGCAGGAGCGGTCAGATGCTTTCTTT.

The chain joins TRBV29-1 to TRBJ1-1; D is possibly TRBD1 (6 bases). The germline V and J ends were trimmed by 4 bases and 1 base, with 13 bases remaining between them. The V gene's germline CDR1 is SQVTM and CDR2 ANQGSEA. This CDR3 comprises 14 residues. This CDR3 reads CSVGKGVRNTEAFF. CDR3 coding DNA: TGCAGCGTTGGAAAGGGGGTTCGGAACACTGAAGCTTTCTTT. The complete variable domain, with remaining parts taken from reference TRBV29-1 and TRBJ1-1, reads SAVISQKPSRDICQRGTSLTIQCQVDSQVTMMFWYRQQPGQSLTLIATANQGSEATYESGFVIDKFPISRPNLTFSTLTVSNMSPEDSSIYLCSVGKGVRNTEAFFGQGTRLTVV.